The entry below describes one T cell receptor beta chain. This CDR3 spans 16 amino acids. Germline CDR1 SGDLS, CDR2 YYNGEE. V shed 2 bases and J 0 bases; nucleotides not matched to a gene: 6. This sample stems from a study of blood T cell repertoires in COVID-19. The overall study: Nucleic acid was either cDNA or gDNA, and it came from T cells, B-cell-depleted T cells, or PBMCs.

Libraries were prepared by immunoSEQ multiplex PCR; TCRdb keeps only in-frame clonotypes and omits some of them. The table shows 110,000 or so clones, with approximately 80% occurring only once. Sequenced material: peripheral blood. The chain uses TRBV9 and TRBJ2-3; the match to TRBD1 covers 7 bases. The sequence was collected from a human donor in a cohort sampled during active COVID-19. Here the CDR3 DNA reads TGTGCCAGCAGCGTGTCAACAGGGGAAAGCACAGATACGCAGTATTTT. Translation: CASSVSTGESTDTQYF. Variable domain in full (rest from reference TRBV9 and TRBJ2-3): DSGVTQTPKHLITATGQRVTLRCSPRSGDLSVYWYQQSLDQGLQFLIQYYNGEERAKGNILERFSAQQFPDLHSELNLSSLELGDSALYFCASSVSTGESTDTQYFGPGTRLTVL.